Shown below are 17 T cell receptor beta chains from a single sample sequenced in a study of identical twins (dated by TCRdb to the mid-2010s). Libraries were built with 5' RACE. Sequenced on an Illumina HiSeq 2000. Using fastp at Q25 and MiXCR, TCRdb reprocessed the public reads and kept productive beta chains. Rows are unified per CDR3 protein, each entry keeping the most common DNA and genes. The sample contains roughly 480,000 distinct CDR3 sequences, approximately 24% of them found a single time. About 2.7% of the sample rests with the top ten. These data also featured in a second study, about T cells expressing NK-cell markers.

Sequenced input: CD4+ T cells sorted from blood. All receptors derive from a woman between 18 and 30 years old in good health.

This clonotype has a handful of counts. The chain is built from TRBV7-3 and TRBJ2-1, with TRBD2 identical over 9 bases. The germline gives CDR1 SGHTA, CDR2 FQGTGA. Germline trimming cut 0 bases from V and 8 bases from J; bases unmatched to any gene: 8. The CDR3 length is 16 residues. This CDR3 is CASSLTLASGAHEQFF. CDR3 nucleotide sequence: TGTGCCAGCAGCTTAACGTTGGCTAGCGGGGCCCATGAGCAGTTCTTC.

V gene TRBV5-1 combines with J gene TRBJ2-7; 10 bases agree with TRBD2. The ends lost 2 bases at V and 4 bases at J; junction bases unmatched: 6. CDR3 length: 15 residues. CDR1 is SGHRS, CDR2 YFSETQ, per germline. CDR3 sequence (DNA): TGCGCCAGCAGCTTAGCGACTAGCGGGCTATACGAGCAGTACTTC. Encoded protein: CASSLATSGLYEQYF.

This chain joins TRBV6-5 and TRBJ2-1; TRBD2 aligns across 7 bases. The CDR3 consists of 14 residues. J lost 10 bases, V lost 1 base, and 7 bases had no gene match. In germline, CDR1 is MNHEY, CDR2 SVGAGI. CDR3 sequence (DNA): TGTGCCAGCAGTTACTTACTAGCGAGCGAAGAGCAGTTCTTC. Its protein is CASSYLLASEEQFF.

This clonotype occurred a few times. The V call is TRBV5-1, the J call TRBJ1-4; 10 nucleotides agree with TRBD1. CDR1 and CDR2 from the germline V gene are SGHRS and YFSETQ. The junction had 5 bases not matched to a gene; V was cut back by 4 bases and J by 8 bases. This CDR3 is 14 amino acids long. The chain's CDR3 is CASSRGTGEEKLFF. DNA of the CDR3: TGCGCCAGCAGCCGCGGGACAGGGGAGGAAAAACTGTTTTTT.

CDR3 bases: TGTGCCATCAGCGGCAGCATGGAGACCCAGTACTTC. It encodes CAISGSMETQYF. This chain links TRBV10-3 with TRBJ2-5, with no clear D. This CDR3 is 12 amino acids long. V lost 6 bases to trimming and J lost 5 bases, with 10 bases between them. Germline CDR1 and CDR2: ENHRY and SYGVKD.

The chain is built from TRBV19 and TRBJ2-7; D gene unclear. The CDR3 is 13 amino acids. Germline CDR1 reads LNHDA; CDR2 reads SQIVND (reference sequence). The V and J ends lost 0 bases and 4 bases respectively, with 7 bases between them. The CDR3 nucleotides are TGTGCCAGTAGTATAGATCTGGAGTACGAGCAGTACTTC. As protein: CASSIDLEYEQYF.

The chain joins TRBV11-2 to TRBJ1-2; D is perhaps TRBD1 (5 bases). Germline V gene sequence: CDR1 SGHAT, CDR2 FQNNGV. V was trimmed by 1 base and J by 8 bases, leaving 11 bases between them. CDR3 length: 13 residues. The CDR3 nucleotides read TGTGCCAGCAGCTTAGCTTGGGGCGGCGGCTACACCTTC. Amino acids: CASSLAWGGGYTF.

This sequence joins TRBV19 and TRBJ2-5, with D possibly matching TRBD2 (6 bases). The CDR3 runs 15 residues. V dropped 3 bases and J dropped 5 bases, with 16 bases sitting between them. The germline V gene has CDR1 LNHDA and CDR2 SQIVND (reference sequence). The CDR3 here is CASSMSAGPWETQYF. In nucleotides, the CDR3 is TGTGCCAGTAGTATGTCGGCGGGGCCATGGGAGACCCAGTACTTC.

The rearrangement links TRBV11-2 to TRBJ2-5; the match to TRBD2 covers 9 bases. This CDR3 is built from 15 residues. Trimming removed 4 bases from V and 5 bases from J; junction bases left unmatched: 8. Germline CDR1 SGHAT, CDR2 FQNNGV. The CDR3 loop reads CASSSSPSGRETQYF. As DNA, the CDR3 is TGTGCCAGCAGCTCCTCACCCAGCGGGAGGGAGACCCAGTACTTC.

The V call is TRBV9, the J call TRBJ2-7; TRBD1 matches 8 bases. The CDR3 contains 14 residues. Germline V gives CDR1 SGDLS, CDR2 YYNGEE. V lost 2 bases, J lost 1 base, and 2 bases stayed unmatched. The CDR3 sequence: CASSVQGASYEQYF. The CDR3 DNA follows: TGTGCCAGCAGCGTCCAGGGGGCTTCCTACGAGCAGTACTTC. Together with reference TRBV9 and TRBJ2-7, the CDR3 gives the full variable domain: DSGVTQTPKHLITATGQRVTLRCSPRSGDLSVYWYQQSLDQGLQFLIQYYNGEERAKGNILERFSAQQFPDLHSELNLSSLELGDSALYFCASSVQGASYEQYFGPGTRLTVT.

This chain connects TRBV2 to TRBJ2-3; TRBD2 is a possible D gene (5 bases). CDR1 SNHLY and CDR2 FYNNEI come from the germline V gene. CDR3 length: 12 residues. V was trimmed by 7 bases and J by 1 base, leaving 6 bases between them. The CDR3 DNA sequence: TGTGCCAGCAACGGGGGCACAGATACGCAGTATTTT. Translation: CASNGGTDTQYF.

In this sample, this clonotype turned up a few times. The chain is built from TRBV10-3 and TRBJ2-3; D gene unclear. This CDR3 spans 14 amino acids. The germline V gene has CDR1 ENHRY and CDR2 SYGVKD. V lost 7 bases to trimming and J lost 1 base, with 12 bases between them. The CDR3 loop reads CAIKNQEGTDTQYF. The CDR3 DNA sequence: TGTGCCATCAAAAATCAGGAAGGCACAGATACGCAGTATTTT.

The rearrangement uses TRBV20-1 and TRBJ2-6, with 7 positions matching TRBD1. Germline CDR1 DFQATT, CDR2 SNEGSKA (reference sequence). The trim removed 1 base at V and 2 bases at J, leaving 5 bases unmatched. This CDR3 has 16 amino acids. The CDR3 loop is CSARALDRAGANVLTF. CDR3 sequence (DNA): TGCAGTGCTAGAGCTCTCGACAGGGCTGGGGCCAACGTCCTGACTTTC.

This clonotype was seen more than once but under ten times. The J gene is TRBJ2-3, the V gene TRBV20-1; 11 bases line up with TRBD2. This CDR3 spans 15 amino acids. Germline loops: CDR1 DFQATT, CDR2 SNEGSKA (reference sequence). With V trimmed by 5 bases and J by 0 bases, 4 bases remained unmatched. The chain's CDR3 is CSAVTSGISTDTQYF. The CDR3 coding sequence is TGCAGTGCTGTGACTAGCGGGATAAGCACAGATACGCAGTATTTT.

This clonotype came up a few times. The chain employs TRBV10-3 and TRBJ1-2, with D possibly TRBD1 on 5 matching bases. Germline V gene sequence: CDR1 ENHRY, CDR2 SYGVKD. The CDR3 is 13 residues long. Deletions cut 3 bases from V and 3 bases from J, with 8 bases between. The CDR3 sequence: CAISEGTDYGYTF. In DNA, the CDR3 is TGTGCCATCAGTGAAGGGACTGACTATGGCTACACCTTC.

The V gene is TRBV5-1, the J gene TRBJ2-3, with a tentative D call TRBD1 (5 bases). The V end was cut by 2 bases, the J end by 5 bases, with 12 bases between. The CDR3 is 14 amino acids. Germline V gene data show CDR1 as SGHRS and CDR2 as YFSETQ. The CDR3 DNA reads as TGCGCCAGCAGCTTCAGGACATCGCTAGATACGCAGTATTTT. It codes for CASSFRTSLDTQYF.

J is TRBJ2-1 and V is TRBV20-1; D possibly matches TRBD1 or TRBD2 (5 bases each). Per germline, CDR1 DFQATT and CDR2 SNEGSKA (reference sequence). Between the trimmed V and J ends, which lost 1 base and 14 bases, there was a span of 12 bases. The CDR3 is made up of 11 amino acids. The CDR3 spells CSARGDLGKFF. CDR3 DNA sequence: TGCAGTGCTAGAGGGGACCTGGGAAAGTTCTTC.